Listed below are T cell receptor beta chains from one sample, sequenced in a study of OX40 agonist ivuxolimab in advanced cancers. TCRdb's table, derived via immunoSEQ multiplex PCR, lists solely in-frame clones and lacks some. The sample lists 75,000 to 80,000 clones, 90% to 95% seen once, with approximately 20% in the top ten. The sequencing here drew on CD4+ or CD8+ T cells sorted from blood, taken in a trial of the OX40 agonist ivuxolimab. Receptor source: an adult with an advanced solid tumor such as melanoma, head and neck, liver or kidney cancer. Both conserved end residues are part of each CDR3. A D gene is named only where the DNA matches it firmly. Clone size is shown for a subset of rows, as once, few, many or a class of expanded clone.

15,-,TRBJ1-1,TRBV7-3,-,CASRSGGVGGTEAFF,TGTGCCAGCAGGAGTGGTGGCGTCGGGGGCACTGAAGCTTTCTTT
15,TRBD2,TRBJ2-1,TRBV7-2,-,CASSWLAGGPNEQFF,TGTGCCAGCAGCTGGCTAGCGGGGGGCCCTAATGAGCAGTTCTTC
15,-,TRBJ1-5,TRBV5-1,-,CASSGTGTVEWPQHF,TGCGCCAGCAGCGGCACCGGGACCGTTGAGTGGCCCCAGCATTTT
11,-,TRBJ2-7,TRBV19,-,CATGQTYEQYF,TGTGCCACCGGACAGACCTACGAGCAGTACTTC
16,TRBD1,TRBJ2-2,TRBV27,-,CASSPRQGGNTGELFF,TGTGCCAGCAGCCCTCGACAGGGCGGGAACACCGGGGAGCTGTTTTTT
15,-,TRBJ2-5,TRBV11-2,-,CASSPTGRGVETQYF,TGTGCCAGCAGCCCGACAGGGAGGGGGGTAGAGACCCAGTACTTC
15,TRBD1,TRBJ2-3,TRBV5-1,-,CASSSGTGGTDTQYF,TGCGCCAGCAGCTCCGGGACAGGGGGCACAGATACGCAGTATTTT
14,-,TRBJ1-2,TRBV27,-,CASSLFTASYGYTF,TGTGCCAGCAGTTTATTCACAGCTTCCTATGGCTACACCTTC
15,TRBD1,TRBJ2-3,TRBV5-4,-,CASRSDRAPTDTQYF,TGTGCCAGCAGGTCCGACAGGGCTCCCACAGATACGCAGTATTTT
12,-,TRBJ2-7,TRBV27,-,CASSLPPGEQYF,TGTGCCAGCAGTTTACCCCCCGGCGAGCAGTACTTC
14,-,TRBJ2-5,TRBV4-1,-,CASSQEAGVETQYF,TGCGCCAGCAGCCAAGAAGCAGGGGTAGAGACCCAGTACTTC
17,-,TRBJ2-3,TRBV9,-,CASSVSQLPFSTDTQYF,TGTGCCAGCAGCGTCTCACAGCTCCCCTTTAGCACAGATACGCAGTATTTT
17,TRBD1,TRBJ2-2,TRBV7-2,-,CASSPRPGQGTPGELFF,TGTGCCAGCAGCCCCCGGCCGGGACAGGGAACCCCCGGGGAGCTGTTTTTT
14,TRBD1,TRBJ2-7,TRBV27,-,CASSFGTASYEQYF,TGTGCCAGCAGTTTTGGGACAGCGTCCTACGAGCAGTACTTC
15,TRBD1,TRBJ2-4,TRBV13,-,CASSGQAGAKNIQYF,TGTGCCAGCAGCGGACAGGCCGGGGCCAAAAACATTCAGTACTTC
17,-,TRBJ2-7,TRBV6-1,once,CASSEPHRTALSYEQYF,TGTGCCAGCAGTGAACCTCATAGGACAGCACTTTCCTACGAGCAGTACTTC
14,-,TRBJ1-2,TRBV10-3,-,CAISSATGNYGYTF,TGTGCCATCAGCTCGGCAACAGGGAACTATGGCTACACCTTC
16,TRBD1,TRBJ1-5,TRBV5-4,-,CASSFRGTGGSQPQHF,TGTGCCAGCAGCTTCAGGGGGACAGGGGGCAGTCAGCCCCAGCATTTT
13,TRBD1,TRBJ2-7,TRBV7-9,few,CASMGQSSYEQYF,TGTGCCAGCATGGGACAGAGCTCCTACGAGCAGTACTTC
16,-,TRBJ1-5,TRBV6-6,once,CASSYVRAAGNQPQHF,TGTGCCAGCAGTTACGTCCGGGCCGCGGGGAATCAGCCCCAGCATTTT
18,TRBD2,TRBJ2-7,TRBV13,-,CASSPPGLAGGYGYEQYF,TGTGCCAGCAGCCCTCCGGGACTAGCGGGAGGGTATGGTTACGAGCAGTACTTC
18,TRBD1,TRBJ2-6,TRBV5-8,-,CASRVTGGGNSGANVLTF,TGTGCCAGCAGGGTGACAGGGGGCGGAAACTCTGGGGCCAACGTCCTGACTTTC
15,-,TRBJ1-2,TRBV4-3,-,CASSQDREGVWGYTF,TGCGCCAGCAGCCAAGATAGGGAGGGGGTGTGGGGCTACACCTTC
15,TRBD1,TRBJ2-7,TRBV5-4,-,CASSQGTGGRNEQYF,TGTGCCAGCAGCCAAGGGACAGGGGGCAGGAACGAGCAGTACTTC
13,TRBD2,TRBJ2-7,TRBV4-1,few,CASSQSREGEQYF,TGCGCCAGCAGCCAGTCTCGGGAGGGCGAGCAGTACTTC
16,TRBD2,TRBJ2-1,TRBV27,-,CASSGLAGASFNEQFF,TGTGCCAGCTCGGGACTAGCGGGGGCCTCCTTCAATGAGCAGTTCTTC
14,TRBD1,TRBJ1-2,TRBV30,once,CAWSLEQGVYGYTF,TGTGCCTGGAGTCTAGAACAGGGGGTTTATGGCTACACCTTC
13,-,TRBJ2-7,TRBV6-5,-,CASSYSGVNEQYF,TGTGCCAGCAGTTACTCAGGGGTAAACGAGCAGTACTTC
13,TRBD1,TRBJ1-5,TRBV19,once,CASQPTGLQPQHF,TGTGCCAGTCAACCGACAGGGTTGCAGCCCCAGCATTTT
13,TRBD2,TRBJ2-3,TRBV5-1,-,CASAAGLTDTQYF,TGCGCCAGCGCAGCGGGACTCACAGATACGCAGTATTTT
15,TRBD2,TRBJ2-1,TRBV7-6,-,CASSLLAGGRNEQFF,TGTGCCAGCAGCTTACTAGCGGGAGGGCGCAATGAGCAGTTCTTC
14,-,TRBJ1-2,TRBV28,-,CASSFPAGNYGYTF,TGTGCCAGCAGTTTTCCCGCAGGGAACTATGGCTACACCTTC
15,TRBD1,TRBJ1-1,TRBV7-6,-,CASSWGQGWYDEAFF,TGTGCCAGCAGCTGGGGACAGGGGTGGTATGATGAAGCTTTCTTT
14,TRBD2,TRBJ2-4,TRBV7-9,-,CASSLDGGSTIQYF,TGTGCCAGCAGCTTAGACGGGGGGAGCACCATTCAGTACTTC
17,-,TRBJ2-3,TRBV7-2,-,CASSLAMAGVGTDTQYF,TGTGCCAGCAGCTTAGCGATGGCAGGGGTCGGCACAGATACGCAGTATTTT